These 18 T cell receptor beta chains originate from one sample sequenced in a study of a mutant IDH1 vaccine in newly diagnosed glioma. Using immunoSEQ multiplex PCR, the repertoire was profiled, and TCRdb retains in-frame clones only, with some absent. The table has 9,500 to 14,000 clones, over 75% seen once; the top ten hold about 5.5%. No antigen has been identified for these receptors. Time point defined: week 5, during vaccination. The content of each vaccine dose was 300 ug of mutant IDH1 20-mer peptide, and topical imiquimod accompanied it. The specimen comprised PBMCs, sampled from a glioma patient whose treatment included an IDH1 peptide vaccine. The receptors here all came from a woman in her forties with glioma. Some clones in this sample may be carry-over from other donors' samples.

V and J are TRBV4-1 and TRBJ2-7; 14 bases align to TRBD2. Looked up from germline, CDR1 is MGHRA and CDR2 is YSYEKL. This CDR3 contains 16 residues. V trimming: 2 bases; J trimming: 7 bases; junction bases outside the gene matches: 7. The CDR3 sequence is CASSQTGTSGSGEQYF. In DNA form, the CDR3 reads TGCGCCAGCAGCCAAACCGGGACTAGCGGGAGTGGAGAGCAGTACTTC.

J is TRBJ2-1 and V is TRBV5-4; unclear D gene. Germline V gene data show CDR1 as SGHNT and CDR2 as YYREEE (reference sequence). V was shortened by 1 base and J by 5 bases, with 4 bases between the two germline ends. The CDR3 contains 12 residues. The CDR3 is CASSLPNNEQFF. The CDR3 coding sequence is TGTGCCAGCAGCTTGCCCAACAATGAGCAGTTCTTC. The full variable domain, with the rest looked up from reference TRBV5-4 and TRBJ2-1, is ETGVTQSPTHLIKTRGQQVTLRCSSQSGHNTVSWYQQALGQGPQFIFQYYREEENGRGNFPPRFSGLQFPNYSSELNVNALELDDSALYLCASSLPNNEQFFGPGTRLTVL.

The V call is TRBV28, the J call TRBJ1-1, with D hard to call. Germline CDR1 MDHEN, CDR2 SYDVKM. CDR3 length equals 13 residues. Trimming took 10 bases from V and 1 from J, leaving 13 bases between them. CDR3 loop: CATRGDWNTEAFF. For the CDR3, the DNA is TGTGCCACCCGAGGTGACTGGAACACTGAAGCTTTCTTT.

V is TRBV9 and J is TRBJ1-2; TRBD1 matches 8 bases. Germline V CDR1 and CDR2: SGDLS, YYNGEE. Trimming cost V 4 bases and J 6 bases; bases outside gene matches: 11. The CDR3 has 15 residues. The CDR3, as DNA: TGTGCCAGCAGCCCCGACCCATCAGGGGGCAATGGCTACACCTTC. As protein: CASSPDPSGGNGYTF.

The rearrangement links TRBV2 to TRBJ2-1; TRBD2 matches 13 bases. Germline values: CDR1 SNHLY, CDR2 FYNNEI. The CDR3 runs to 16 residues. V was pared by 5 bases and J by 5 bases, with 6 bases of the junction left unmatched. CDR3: CASSLLAGGIHNEQFF. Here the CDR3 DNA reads TGTGCCAGCAGTCTACTAGCGGGGGGGATCCACAATGAGCAGTTCTTC.

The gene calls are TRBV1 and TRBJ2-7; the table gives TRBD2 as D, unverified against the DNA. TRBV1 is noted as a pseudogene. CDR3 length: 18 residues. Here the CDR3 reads CTSSLGQGQREGMGEQYF. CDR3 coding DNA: TGCACCAGCAGCTTGGGACAGGGTCAGCGGGAGGGCATGGGCGAGCAGTACTTC.

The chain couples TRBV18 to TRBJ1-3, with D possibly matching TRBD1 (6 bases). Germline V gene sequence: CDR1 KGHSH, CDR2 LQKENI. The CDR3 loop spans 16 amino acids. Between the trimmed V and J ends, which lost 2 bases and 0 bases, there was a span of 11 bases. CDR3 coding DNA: TGTGCCAGCTCACCATACAGGGATAGCTCTGGAAACACCATATATTTT. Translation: CASSPYRDSSGNTIYF.

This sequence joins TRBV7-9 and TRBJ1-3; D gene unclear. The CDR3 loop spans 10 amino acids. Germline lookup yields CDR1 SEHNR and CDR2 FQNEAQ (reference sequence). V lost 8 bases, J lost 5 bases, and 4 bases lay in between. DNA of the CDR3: TGTGCCAGCGCGAGAAACACCATATATTTT. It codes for CASARNTIYF.

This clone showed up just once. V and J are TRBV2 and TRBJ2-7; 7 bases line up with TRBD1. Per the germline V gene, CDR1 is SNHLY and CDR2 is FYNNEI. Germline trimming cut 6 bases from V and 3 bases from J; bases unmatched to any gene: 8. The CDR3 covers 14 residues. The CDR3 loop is CASRHDRAVYEQYF. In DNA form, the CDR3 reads TGTGCCAGCAGACACGACAGGGCGGTCTACGAGCAGTACTTC. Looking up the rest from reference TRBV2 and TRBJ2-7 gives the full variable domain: EPEVTQTPSHQVTQMGQEVILRCVPISNHLYFYWYRQILGQKVEFLVSFYNNEISEKSEIFDDQFSVERPDGSNFTLKIRSTKLEDSAMYFCASRHDRAVYEQYFGPGTRLTVT.

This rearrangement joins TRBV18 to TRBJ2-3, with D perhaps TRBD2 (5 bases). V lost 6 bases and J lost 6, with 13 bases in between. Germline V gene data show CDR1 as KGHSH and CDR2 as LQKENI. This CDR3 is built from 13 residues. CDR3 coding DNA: TGTGCCAGCTCTCCGGGAACTTCTGATACGCAGTATTTT. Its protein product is CASSPGTSDTQYF.

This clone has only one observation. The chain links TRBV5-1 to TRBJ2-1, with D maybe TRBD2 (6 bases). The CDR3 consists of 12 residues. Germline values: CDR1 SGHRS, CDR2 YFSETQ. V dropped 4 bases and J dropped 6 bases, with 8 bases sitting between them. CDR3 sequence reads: CASSRDFNEQFF. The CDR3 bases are TGCGCCAGCAGCCGGGACTTCAATGAGCAGTTCTTC.

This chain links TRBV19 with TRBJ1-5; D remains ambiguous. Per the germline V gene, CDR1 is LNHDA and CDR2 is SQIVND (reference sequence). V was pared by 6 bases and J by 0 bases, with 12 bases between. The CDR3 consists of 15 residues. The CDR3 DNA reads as TGTGCCAGTAGAGTGGGGAGGAATAGCAATCAGCCCCAGCATTTT. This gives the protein CASRVGRNSNQPQHF.

The CDR3 bases are TGTGCCAGCCGTCATCCAGGGGGCTTGAACACTGAAGCTTTCTTT. The encoded protein is CASRHPGGLNTEAFF. This chain connects TRBV27 to TRBJ1-1; 8 bases fit TRBD1. V lost 8 bases to trimming and J lost 0 bases; unmatched junction nucleotides: 8. This CDR3 is built from 15 residues. Germline V CDR1 and CDR2: MNHEY, SMNVEV (reference sequence).

CDR3 in amino acids: CASSMRVPAGTDTQYF. DNA for the CDR3: TGTGCCAGTAGTATGAGGGTCCCAGCAGGCACAGATACGCAGTATTTT. The chain joins TRBV19 to TRBJ2-3, with a weak D call TRBD2 (5 bases). Trimming shortened V by 3 bases and J by 1 base, and 14 bases separated the two germline ends. This CDR3 has 16 amino acids. Per the germline V gene, CDR1 is LNHDA and CDR2 is SQIVND (reference sequence).

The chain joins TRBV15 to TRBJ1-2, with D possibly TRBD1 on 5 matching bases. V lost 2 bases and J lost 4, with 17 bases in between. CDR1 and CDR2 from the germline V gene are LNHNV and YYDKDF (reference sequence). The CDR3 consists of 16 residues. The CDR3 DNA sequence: TGTGCCACCAGCAGAAAAGGGGAGACGGACCCCTATGGCTACACCTTC. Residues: CATSRKGETDPYGYTF.

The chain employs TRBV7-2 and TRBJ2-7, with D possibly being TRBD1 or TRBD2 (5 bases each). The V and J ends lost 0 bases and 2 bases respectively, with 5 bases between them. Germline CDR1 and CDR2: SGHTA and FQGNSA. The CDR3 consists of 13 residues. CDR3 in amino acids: CASSLAGAYEQYF. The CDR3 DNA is TGTGCCAGCAGCTTAGCGGGGGCCTACGAGCAGTACTTC.

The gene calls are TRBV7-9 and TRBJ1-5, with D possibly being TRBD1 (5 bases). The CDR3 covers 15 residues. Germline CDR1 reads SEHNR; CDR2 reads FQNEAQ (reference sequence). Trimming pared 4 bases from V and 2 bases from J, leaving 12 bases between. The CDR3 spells CASSWGGIGNQPQHF. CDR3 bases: TGTGCCAGCAGCTGGGGGGGGATCGGCAATCAGCCCCAGCATTTT.

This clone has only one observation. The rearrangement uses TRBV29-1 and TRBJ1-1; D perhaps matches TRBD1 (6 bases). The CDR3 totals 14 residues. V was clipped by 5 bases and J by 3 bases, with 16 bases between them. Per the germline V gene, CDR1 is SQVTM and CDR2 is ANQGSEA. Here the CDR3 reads CSVPLQGHDTEAFF. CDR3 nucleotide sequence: TGCAGCGTTCCACTACAGGGTCACGACACTGAAGCTTTCTTT.